The source of this T cell receptor beta chain is a study of T cells in localized non-small cell lung cancer. Germline V gene data show CDR1 as SGHRS and CDR2 as YFSETQ. There are 15 residues in the CDR3. The V and J ends lost 4 bases and 9 bases, in that order; junction bases with no gene match: 9. Method: immunoSEQ multiplex PCR; TCRdb's copy keeps in-frame clones and lacks some. Among tens of thousands of clones, about nine tenths were seen once, and the ten largest hold about 2.6%. The clonotype comes from a female donor of 60 years or more with stage I squamous cell lung carcinoma. The J gene is TRBJ2-1, the V gene TRBV5-1; TRBD2 agrees at 11 bases. Source: peripheral blood, taken before any cancer treatment. The CDR3 bases are TGCGCCAGCAGCATACAGACTAGCGGGATGGTTGAGCAGTTCTTC. This codes for CASSIQTSGMVEQFF.